The clone carrying this T cell receptor (beta chain) was seen many times. Its antigen is unknown. TCRdb re-analysed the 5' RACE reads in MiXCR, keeping a single row per CDR3 protein. The sample gives approximately 100,000 distinct CDR3 sequences, roughly 8.7% of which show up once; 9.9% is in the top ten. This sample is part of a study of CD8 T cells in ankylosing spondylitis. Study results and caveats: Researchers reportedly found disease-linked clones significantly enriched in matched ankylosing spondylitis synovial fluid. Earlier work had already found some motif variants in reactive arthritis synovial fluid and blood. It appeared that ankylosing spondylitis blood was characterized by a TCR beta motif of several highly homologous variants. Clones linked to disease, bearing a CD8+ phenotype, were relatively rare in peripheral blood.

CDR1 is KGHDR and CDR2 is SFDVKD in the germline V gene. CDR3 length: 9 amino acids. V and J are TRBV24-1 and TRBJ1-2, with D unresolved. The clonotype was recovered from a male donor with ankylosing spondylitis or in good health (not recorded which). Sequences were obtained from blood, either unsorted or a sorted T cell fraction (not recorded which). CDR3: CAHSIGYTF. In DNA form, the CDR3 reads TGTGCTCACAGTATTGGCTACACCTTC.